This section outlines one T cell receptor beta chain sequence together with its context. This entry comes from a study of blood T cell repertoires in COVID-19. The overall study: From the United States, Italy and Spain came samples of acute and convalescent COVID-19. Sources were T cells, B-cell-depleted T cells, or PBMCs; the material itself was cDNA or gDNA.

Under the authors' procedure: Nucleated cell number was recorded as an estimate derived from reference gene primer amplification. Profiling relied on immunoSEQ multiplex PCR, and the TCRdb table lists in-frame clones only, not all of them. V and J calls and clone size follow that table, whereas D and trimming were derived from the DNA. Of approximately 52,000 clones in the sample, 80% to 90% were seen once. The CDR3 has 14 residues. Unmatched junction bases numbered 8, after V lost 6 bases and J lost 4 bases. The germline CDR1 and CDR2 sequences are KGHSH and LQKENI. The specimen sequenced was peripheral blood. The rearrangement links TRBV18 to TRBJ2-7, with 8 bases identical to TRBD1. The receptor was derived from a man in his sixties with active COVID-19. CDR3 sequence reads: CASSAGTGGYEQYF. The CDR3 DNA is TGTGCCAGCTCGGCCGGGACAGGCGGGTACGAGCAGTACTTC.